The 18 T cell receptor beta chains given below trace back to one sample, sequenced in a study of T cells in Graves' hyperthyroidism and ophthalmopathy. Researchers took RNA transcripts and amplified the TCR beta CDR3 regions from them. The study used the HTBI primer set for a first-round RT-PCR of the TCR CDR3. TCRdb used MiXCR to reprocess the multiplex PCR reads, holding one entry per CDR3 protein. The sample yields 500,000 to 650,000 distinct CDR3 sequences, approximately 17% seen once. The sequencing sample was made of blood. These receptors were obtained from a young woman with Graves' ophthalmopathy.

The gene calls are TRBV7-8 and TRBJ2-7; 10 bases fit TRBD1. The CDR3 runs 16 residues. V shed 0 bases, J shed 2 bases, and the junction held 4 bases outside the gene matches. Looked up from germline, CDR1 is SGHVS and CDR2 is FQNEAQ. CDR3 in amino acids: CASSLADRGQPYEQYF. Here the CDR3 DNA reads TGTGCCAGCAGCTTAGCTGACAGGGGGCAGCCCTACGAGCAGTACTTC.

This clonotype occurred many times. CDR3 DNA sequence: TGTGCCACCGAGACAGGGGCGTCTCGCGAGCAGTACTTC. Amino acid sequence: CATETGASREQYF. The rearrangement joins TRBV10-3 to TRBJ2-7; 8 bases map to TRBD1. V lost 10 bases, J lost 6 bases, and 11 bases stayed unmatched. The germline CDR1 and CDR2 sequences are ENHRY and SYGVKD. The CDR3 sequence is 13 residues long.

This clonotype was detected ten times or more. The V gene is TRBV7-2, the J gene TRBJ2-1; no firm D call. The CDR3 extends over 12 amino acids. The germline V gene has CDR1 SGHTA and CDR2 FQGNSA. V gave up 3 bases and J gave up 6 bases, with 6 bases separating them. The CDR3 DNA follows: TGTGCCAGCAGCTTTTCTACCAATGAGCAGTTCTTC. This codes for CASSFSTNEQFF.

In its sample, this clonotype was seen many times. The chain links TRBV18 to TRBJ1-1, with unresolved D. The V gene's germline CDR1 is KGHSH and CDR2 LQKENI. V lost 6 bases and J lost 3, with 11 bases in between. CDR3 size: 13 residues. The CDR3 reads CASSRGQDTEAFF. DNA of the CDR3: TGTGCCAGCTCCCGAGGTCAGGACACTGAAGCTTTCTTT.

This clonotype has more than one count but fewer than ten. This rearrangement joins TRBV7-9 to TRBJ1-2; D is possibly TRBD1 (5 bases). This CDR3 is built from 15 residues. Trimming left V 3 bases short and J 8 bases short, with 19 bases between. CDR1 SEHNR and CDR2 FQNEAQ come from the germline V gene (reference sequence). CDR3 amino acids: CASSFSQGVQGGYTF. CDR3 nucleotide sequence: TGTGCCAGCAGCTTCAGCCAGGGAGTCCAGGGCGGCTACACCTTC.

The J gene is TRBJ1-5, the V gene TRBV6-2 or TRBV6-3, with TRBD1 matching 11 bases. CDR3 length: 14 residues. The germline CDR1 and CDR2 sequences are MNHEY and SVGEGT. V dropped 4 bases and J dropped 7; count of bases not matched to a gene: 3. CDR3 in DNA: TGTGCCAGCAGTTGGACAGGGGGCCGACAGCCCCAGCATTTT. This sequence encodes CASSWTGGRQPQHF.

This clonotype occurred many times. The chain employs TRBV27 and TRBJ1-2; TRBD1 matches at 7 bases. The CDR3 is 14 residues long. Germline V gives CDR1 MNHEY, CDR2 SMNVEV (reference sequence). J lost 5 bases, V lost 7 bases, and 10 bases had no gene match. This CDR3 is CASTPVRDRYGYTF. Here the CDR3 DNA reads TGTGCCAGCACCCCAGTCCGGGACAGATATGGCTACACCTTC.

This clonotype was recorded many times. The gene calls are TRBV20-1 and TRBJ2-1; TRBD2 agrees at 7 bases. The CDR3 has 13 residues. Germline loops: CDR1 DFQATT, CDR2 SNEGSKA (reference sequence). V lost 6 bases to trimming and J lost 2 bases; unmatched junction nucleotides: 4. The CDR3 DNA follows: TGCAGTGCCGAGCGGGACCCCTACAATGAGCAGTTCTTC. It codes for CSAERDPYNEQFF.

The chain links TRBV19 to TRBJ2-7; 7 bases align to TRBD2. Germline lookup yields CDR1 LNHDA and CDR2 SQIVND (reference sequence). The CDR3 has 16 residues. With V trimmed by 3 bases and J by 2 bases, 10 bases remained unmatched. CDR3 region: CASSMGSAGAPYEQYF. CDR3 nucleotide sequence: TGTGCCAGTAGTATGGGGTCGGCGGGAGCCCCCTACGAGCAGTACTTC. The entire variable domain, with the rest obtained from reference TRBV19 and TRBJ2-7, is as follows: DGGITQSPKYLFRKEGQNVTLSCEQNLNHDAMYWYRQDPGQGLRLIYYSQIVNDFQKGDIAEGYSVSREKKESFPLTVTSAQKNPTAFYLCASSMGSAGAPYEQYFGPGTRLTVT.

This clonotype was counted at least ten times. Written as DNA, the CDR3 is TGTGCCAGCGGGCTAACAGGGTACTACGAGCAGTACTTC. Amino acids: CASGLTGYYEQYF. The chain recombines TRBV28 with TRBJ2-7; D perhaps matches TRBD1 (6 bases). This CDR3 contains 13 residues. V lost 8 bases and J 3 bases, leaving 14 bases between the germline ends. Germline V gene data show CDR1 as MDHEN and CDR2 as SYDVKM.

V and J are TRBV15 and TRBJ2-3; TRBD1 matches at 9 bases. CDR1 is LNHNV and CDR2 is YYDKDF in the germline V gene (reference sequence). The CDR3 length is 14 residues. The V and J ends lost 10 bases and 8 bases, in that order; junction bases with no gene match: 13. The CDR3 nucleotides read TGTGCCAGCCGTACAGGGGGCGCGGGAGCTACGCAGTATTTT. It encodes CASRTGGAGATQYF.

J is TRBJ2-2 and V is TRBV11-2; 8 nucleotides agree with TRBD1. CDR3 size: 16 residues. V dropped 0 bases and J dropped 3; count of bases not matched to a gene: 3. Germline V CDR1 and CDR2: SGHAT, FQNNGV. The CDR3 loop is CASSLETQGDTGELFF. In DNA form, the CDR3 reads TGTGCCAGCAGCTTAGAGACACAGGGGGACACCGGGGAGCTGTTTTTT.

This clonotype has a handful of counts. This chain connects TRBV6-2 or TRBV6-3 to TRBJ1-1, with D perhaps matching TRBD1 (6 bases). The CDR3 is 16 amino acids. CDR1 MNHEY and CDR2 SVGEGT come from the germline V gene. V was clipped by 7 bases and J by 6 bases, with 24 bases between them. The CDR3, as DNA: TGTGCCAGCATCATTCTCGGGGACAAATCAATCCCTGAAGCTTTCTTT. Encoded protein: CASIILGDKSIPEAFF.

This clonotype was found many times. The chain couples TRBV20-1 to TRBJ1-2; D is possibly TRBD1 (6 bases). CDR1 is DFQATT, CDR2 SNEGSKA, per germline (reference sequence). The CDR3 runs 17 residues. With 3 bases removed from V and 3 bases from J, the gap between germline ends came to 23 bases. CDR3 amino acids: CSARGGGSAGGDYGYTF. CDR3 nucleotides: TGCAGTGCTAGGGGGGGGGGCTCGGCAGGCGGCGACTATGGCTACACCTTC.

The table lists this clonotype with many counts. The V gene is TRBV6-1, the J gene TRBJ2-3; TRBD2 agrees at 11 bases. V gave up 0 bases and J gave up 4 bases; unmatched junction bases: 3. The length of the CDR3 is 16 residues. Germline-derived CDR1 and CDR2 are MNHNS and SASEGT. As DNA, the CDR3 is TGTGCCAGCAGTGAAGCTTATAGCGGGAGGGCAGATACGCAGTATTTT. It is translated as CASSEAYSGRADTQYF.

In its sample, this clonotype was seen many times. V usage is TRBV3-1 and J usage is TRBJ2-1, with 7 bases fitting TRBD1. From germline, CDR1 is LGHDT and CDR2 YNNKEL (reference sequence). V lost 4 bases and J lost 6; bases outside the gene matches: 9. There are 15 residues in the CDR3. The CDR3 nucleotides read TGTGCCAGCAGCCCGGACAGGTTCGGAATCAATGAGCAGTTCTTC. This encodes CASSPDRFGINEQFF.

The table lists this clonotype with many counts. The chain links TRBV28 to TRBJ2-3; tentatively, D is TRBD1 or TRBD2 (6 bases each). V dropped 3 bases and J dropped 2 bases, with 24 bases sitting between them. CDR1 is MDHEN and CDR2 is SYDVKM in the germline V gene. The CDR3 consists of 19 residues. CDR3 residues: CASSLVGRWGAPSTDTQYF. CDR3 bases: TGTGCCAGCAGTTTGGTCGGTCGGTGGGGGGCCCCGTCCACAGATACGCAGTATTTT.

This clonotype was seen ten or more times. This chain uses TRBV27 with TRBJ2-3; D is possibly TRBD1 (6 bases). CDR3 length: 12 residues. Per germline, CDR1 MNHEY and CDR2 SMNVEV (reference sequence). V was pared by 5 bases and J by 7 bases, with 10 bases between. CDR3 bases: TGTGCCAGCAGTGACAGGTCTAATACGCAGTATTTT. This sequence encodes CASSDRSNTQYF.